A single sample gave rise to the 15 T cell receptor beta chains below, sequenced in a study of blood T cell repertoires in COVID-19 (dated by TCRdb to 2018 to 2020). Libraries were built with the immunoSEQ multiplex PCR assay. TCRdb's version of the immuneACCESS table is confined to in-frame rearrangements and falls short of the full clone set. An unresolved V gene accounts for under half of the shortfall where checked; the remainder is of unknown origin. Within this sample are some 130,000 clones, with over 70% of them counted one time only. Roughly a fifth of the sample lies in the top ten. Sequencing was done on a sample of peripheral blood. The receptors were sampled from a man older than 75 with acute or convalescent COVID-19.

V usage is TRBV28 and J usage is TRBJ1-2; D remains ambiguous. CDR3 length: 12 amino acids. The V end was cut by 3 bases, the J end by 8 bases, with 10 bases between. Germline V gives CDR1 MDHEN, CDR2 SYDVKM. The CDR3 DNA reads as TGTGCCAGCAGTTTTATGGGCCGCGGCTACACCTTC. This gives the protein CASSFMGRGYTF.

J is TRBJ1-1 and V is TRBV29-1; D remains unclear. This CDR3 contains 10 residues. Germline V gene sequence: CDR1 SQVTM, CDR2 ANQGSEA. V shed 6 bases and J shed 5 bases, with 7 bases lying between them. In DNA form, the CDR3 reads TGCAGCGTGGGAGTGACTGAAGCTTTCTTT. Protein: CSVGVTEAFF. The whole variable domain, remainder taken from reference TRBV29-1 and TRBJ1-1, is SAVISQKPSRDICQRGTSLTIQCQVDSQVTMMFWYRQQPGQSLTLIATANQGSEATYESGFVIDKFPISRPNLTFSTLTVSNMSPEDSSIYLCSVGVTEAFFGQGTRLTVV.

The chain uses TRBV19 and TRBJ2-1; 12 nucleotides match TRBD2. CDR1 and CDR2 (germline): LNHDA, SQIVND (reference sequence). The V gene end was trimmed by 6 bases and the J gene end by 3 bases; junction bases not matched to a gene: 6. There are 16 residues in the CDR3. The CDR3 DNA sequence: TGTGCCAGTAGCCCAGGACTAGCGGGGAACTACAATGAGCAGTTCTTC. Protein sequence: CASSPGLAGNYNEQFF.

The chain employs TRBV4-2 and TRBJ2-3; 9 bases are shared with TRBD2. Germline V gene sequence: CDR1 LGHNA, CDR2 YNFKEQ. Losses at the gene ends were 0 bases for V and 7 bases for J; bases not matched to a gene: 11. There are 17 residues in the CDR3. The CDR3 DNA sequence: TGTGCCAGCAGCCAAGATCGCGGTAGCGGGGGCAGAAATACGCAGTATTTT. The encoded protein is CASSQDRGSGGRNTQYF.

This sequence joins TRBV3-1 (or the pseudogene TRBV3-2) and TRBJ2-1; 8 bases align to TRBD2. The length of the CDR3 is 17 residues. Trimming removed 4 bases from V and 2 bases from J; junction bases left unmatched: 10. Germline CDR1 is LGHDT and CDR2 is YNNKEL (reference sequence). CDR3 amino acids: CASSPQLGGAAYNEQFF. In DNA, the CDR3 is TGTGCCAGCAGCCCTCAACTCGGGGGGGCTGCCTACAATGAGCAGTTCTTC.

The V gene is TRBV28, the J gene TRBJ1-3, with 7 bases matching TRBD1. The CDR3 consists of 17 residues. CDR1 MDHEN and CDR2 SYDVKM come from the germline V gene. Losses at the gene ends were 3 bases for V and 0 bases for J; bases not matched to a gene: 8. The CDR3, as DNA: TGTGCCAGCAGTTTTAGGAGGGGGCTGTACTCTGGAAACACCATATATTTT. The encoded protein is CASSFRRGLYSGNTIYF.

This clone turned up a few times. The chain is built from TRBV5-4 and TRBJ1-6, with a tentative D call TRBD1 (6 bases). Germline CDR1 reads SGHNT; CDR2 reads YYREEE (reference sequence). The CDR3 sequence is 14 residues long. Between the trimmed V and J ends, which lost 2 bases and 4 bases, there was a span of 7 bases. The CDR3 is CASSFGQYNSPLHF. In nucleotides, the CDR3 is TGTGCCAGCAGCTTTGGACAGTATAATTCACCCCTCCACTTT.

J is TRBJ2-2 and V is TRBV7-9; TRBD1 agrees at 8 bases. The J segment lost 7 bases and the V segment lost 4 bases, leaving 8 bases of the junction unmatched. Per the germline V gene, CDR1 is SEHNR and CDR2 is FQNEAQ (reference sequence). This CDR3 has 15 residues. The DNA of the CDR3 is TGTGCCAGCAGCTCAGGACAGGGCCGAGTCGGGGAGCTGTTTTTT. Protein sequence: CASSSGQGRVGELFF.

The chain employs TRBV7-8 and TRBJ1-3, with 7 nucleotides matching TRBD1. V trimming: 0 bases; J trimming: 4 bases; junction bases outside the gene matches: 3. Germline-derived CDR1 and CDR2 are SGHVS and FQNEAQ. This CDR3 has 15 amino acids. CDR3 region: CASSLAQGGGNTIYF. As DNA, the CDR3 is TGTGCCAGCAGCTTAGCGCAGGGGGGAGGAAACACCATATATTTT.

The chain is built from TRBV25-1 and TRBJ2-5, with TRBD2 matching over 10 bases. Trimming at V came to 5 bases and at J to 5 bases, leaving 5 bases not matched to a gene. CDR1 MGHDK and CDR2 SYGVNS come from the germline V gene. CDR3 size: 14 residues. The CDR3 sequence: CASSISGGAETQYF. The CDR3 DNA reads TGTGCCAGCAGTATAAGCGGGGGGGCCGAGACCCAGTACTTC.

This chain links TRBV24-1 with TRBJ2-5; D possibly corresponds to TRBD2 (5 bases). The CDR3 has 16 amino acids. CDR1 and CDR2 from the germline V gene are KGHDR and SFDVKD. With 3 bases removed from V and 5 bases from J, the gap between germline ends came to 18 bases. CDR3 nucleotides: TGTGCCACCAGTGATAGCGCCGTGGAGGTCAGGGAGACCCAGTACTTC. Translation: CATSDSAVEVRETQYF.

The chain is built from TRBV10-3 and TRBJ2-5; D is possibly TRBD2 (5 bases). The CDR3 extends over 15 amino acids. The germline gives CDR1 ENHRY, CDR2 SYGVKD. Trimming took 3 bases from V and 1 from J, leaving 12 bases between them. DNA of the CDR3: TGTGCCATCAGTGATAGTCGAGCGGCCCAAGAGACCCAGTACTTC. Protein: CAISDSRAAQETQYF.

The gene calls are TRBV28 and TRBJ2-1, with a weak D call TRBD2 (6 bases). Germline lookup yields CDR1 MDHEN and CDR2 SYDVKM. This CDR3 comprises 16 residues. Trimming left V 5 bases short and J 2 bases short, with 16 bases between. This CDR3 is CASSRSGAVTYNEQFF. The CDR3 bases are TGTGCCAGCAGTCGCTCGGGAGCGGTGACCTACAATGAGCAGTTCTTC.

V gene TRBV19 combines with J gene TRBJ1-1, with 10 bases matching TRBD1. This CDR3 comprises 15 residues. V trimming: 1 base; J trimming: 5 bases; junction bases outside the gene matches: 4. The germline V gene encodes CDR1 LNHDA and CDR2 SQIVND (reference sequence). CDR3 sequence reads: CASSIVGTGETEAFF. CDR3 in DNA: TGTGCCAGTAGTATAGTTGGGACAGGGGAAACTGAAGCTTTCTTT.

The CDR3 region has the DNA TGTGCCAGCTCACCACTGTTGAGGGGGCGCGCCAAAAACATTCAGTACTTC. It codes for CASSPLLRGRAKNIQYF. The gene calls are TRBV18 and TRBJ2-4; 7 bases line up with TRBD1. V gave up 1 base and J gave up 1 base; unmatched junction bases: 7. The germline gives CDR1 KGHSH, CDR2 LQKENI. This CDR3 is 17 amino acids long.